These 2 T cell receptor beta chains came from one sample sequenced in a study of early T cells in non-severe SARS-CoV-2 infection. MiXCR, run by TCRdb on the 5' RACE reads, gives a single entry per CDR3 protein. The repertoire holds about 60,000 distinct CDR3 sequences, with over 9% as singletons. The sample consisted of whole blood, taken at baseline. These receptors were taken from an adult who was a healthcare worker with PCR-confirmed SARS-CoV-2 infection or an uninfected control (not recorded which).

The chain carries TRBV6-1 and TRBJ1-2; D unclear. Germline V CDR1 and CDR2: MNHNS, SASEGT. V was trimmed by 1 base and J by 12 bases, leaving 12 bases between them. The CDR3 consists of 12 residues. Here the CDR3 reads CASSEVKWVHTF. In DNA, the CDR3 is TGTGCCAGCAGTGAAGTTAAATGGGTACACACCTTC.

V and J are TRBV30 and TRBJ2-7; the D gene is possibly TRBD2 (7 bases). Germline loops: CDR1 GTSNPN, CDR2 SVGIG (reference sequence). V lost 0 bases and J lost 2, with 14 bases in between. The CDR3 contains 15 residues. This chain's CDR3 is CAWSVRAGATYEQYF. DNA of the CDR3: TGTGCCTGGAGTGTACGCGCGGGGGCAACCTACGAGCAGTACTTC.